The 5 T cell receptor delta chains listed next were all sequenced from one sample in a study of gamma-delta chains in newborns, infants, children. TCRdb reran clone calling via CATT on the reads. The data hold 1,500 to 2,500 delta-chain clones, with around 3% observed a single time. Sequencing was carried out using blood. These receptors originate from a child in good health.

Turning to this clone: A far larger clone is just one base off, so this is likely a read error. The chain recombines TRDV2 with TRDJ1; D is perhaps TRDD3 (5 bases). No J segment appears in TCRdb, so it was assigned here by matching the sequence to germline. Trimming removed 0 bases at V and 1 base at J, with 17 bases between. This CDR3 has 17 amino acids. CDR1 is GEAIGNYY, CDR2 EKD, per germline. CDR3 coding DNA: TGTGCCTGTGACACCGCATCCGGGGGTCAACTCACCGATAAACTCATCTTT. Translated: CACDTASGGQLTDKLIF.

Remarks on this clone: A much larger clone sits a single nucleotide away, making a read error possible. The chain employs TRDV2 and TRDJ1; 7 nucleotides line up with TRDD3. CDR3 length: 16 residues. Germline loops: CDR1 GEAIGNYY, CDR2 EKD. The CDR3 bases are TGTGCCCGTGACACCGTGGGGATAAAAAGCACCGATAAACTCATCTTT. It encodes CARDTVGIKSTDKLIF.

This clone was detected a few times. A read error may explain this, as a much larger clone is one base away. Different DNA sequences within this sample yield the same CDR3. This sequence joins TRDV2 and TRDJ1; TRDD3 might be the D (6 bases). The CDR3 runs to 21 residues. CDR1 and CDR2 from the germline V gene are GEAIGNYY and EKD. CDR3 sequence reads: CACDTVVGGPPSPVGTDKLIF. The CDR3 nucleotides read TGTGCCTGTGACACCGTGGTTGGGGGGCCCCCCTCGCCCGTGGGGACCGATAAACTCATCTTC.

The chain couples TRDV1 to TRDJ1; 8 nucleotides agree with TRDD2. In germline, CDR1 is TSWWSYY, CDR2 QGS. The CDR3 contains 19 residues. Unmatched junction bases numbered 18, after V lost 4 bases and J lost 2 bases. CDR3 nucleotide sequence: TGTGCTCTTGGGGTAGGCCTTCCTAGTACCGGGGGGCTTACCGATAAACTCATCTTT. Its translation is CALGVGLPSTGGLTDKLIF.

By proportion, this clone is medium-sized. V usage is TRDV2 and J usage is TRDJ3, with TRDD3 matching 10 bases. CDR3 length equals 19 residues. Germline V gives CDR1 GEAIGNYY, CDR2 EKD. J lost 1 base, V lost 2 bases, and 7 bases had no gene match. CDR3 residues: CACDSVLGDESWDTRQMFF. As DNA, the CDR3 is TGTGCCTGTGACAGTGTACTGGGGGATGAGTCCTGGGACACCCGACAGATGTTTTTC.